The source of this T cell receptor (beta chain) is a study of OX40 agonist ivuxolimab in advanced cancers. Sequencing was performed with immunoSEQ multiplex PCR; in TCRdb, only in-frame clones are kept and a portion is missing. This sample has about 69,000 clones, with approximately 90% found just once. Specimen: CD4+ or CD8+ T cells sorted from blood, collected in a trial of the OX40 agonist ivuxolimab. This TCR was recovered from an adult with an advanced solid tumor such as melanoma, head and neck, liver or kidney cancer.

As DNA, the CDR3 is TGTGCCAGCAGCCAAGAGGCGCCCAGTGAGCAGTTCTTC. It codes for CASSQEAPSEQFF. The chain is built from TRBV4-2 and TRBJ2-1; D unresolved. Germline CDR1 reads LGHNA; CDR2 reads YNFKEQ. V lost 0 bases and J lost 9, with 9 bases in between. The CDR3 has 13 amino acids.